This paragraph reports one TCR beta chain. No antigen is known for it. Other DNA sequences in this sample translate to the same CDR3. This sample was taken from a study of shared clonotypes between healthy human individuals. For the study at large: Donors consisted of two women and three men between 18 and 49. Used for every donor were three CD4 naive, three CD4 memory, two CD8 naive and one CD8 memory plate.

Sequenced by immunoSEQ multiplex PCR; TCRdb stores in-frame clones only, minus some. The repertoire has around 2.1 million clones, just over 90% of them found once; the top ten carry around 1.7%. Overall study findings and caveats: Naive subsets, compared against memory subsets, generally had larger estimated richness values. For sorted subsets, rarefaction showed incomplete sequencing despite large depth.

Positively selected for CCR7, the CD45RO-negative cells used as naive CD8 cells excluded terminally differentiated effector memory CD45RA+ cells. The origin of this receptor is a man aged 18 to 30 in good health. Some clones in this sample may be carry-over from other donors' samples. Sequencing was performed on naive CD8+ T cells from PBMCs.

The CDR3 reads CASSQGQVSTDTQYF. CDR3 DNA sequence: TGCGCCAGCAGCCAAGGACAGGTCAGCACAGATACGCAGTATTTT. This sequence joins TRBV4-1 and TRBJ2-3; D possibly corresponds to TRBD1 (6 bases). The germline gives CDR1 MGHRA, CDR2 YSYEKL. The CDR3 has 15 residues. Trimming removed 1 base from V and 0 bases from J, with 8 bases in between.